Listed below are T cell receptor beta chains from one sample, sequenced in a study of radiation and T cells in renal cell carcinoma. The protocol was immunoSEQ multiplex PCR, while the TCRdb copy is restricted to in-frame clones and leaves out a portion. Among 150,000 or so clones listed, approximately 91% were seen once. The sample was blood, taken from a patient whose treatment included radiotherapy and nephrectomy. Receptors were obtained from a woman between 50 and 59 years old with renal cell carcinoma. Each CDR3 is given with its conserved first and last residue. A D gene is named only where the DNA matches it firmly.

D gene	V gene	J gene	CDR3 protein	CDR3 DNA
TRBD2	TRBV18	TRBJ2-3	CASSPLAGGSTDTQYF	TGTGCCAGCTCACCACTAGCGGGGGGAAGCACAGATACGCAGTATTTT
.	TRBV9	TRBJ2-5	CASSVTSSGETQYF	TGTGCCAGCAGCGTTACTAGCTCGGGAGAGACCCAGTACTTC
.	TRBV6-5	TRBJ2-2	CASRLNTGELFF	TGTGCCAGCAGACTAAACACCGGGGAGCTGTTTTTT
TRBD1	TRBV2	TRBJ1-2	CASSVQGADYGYTF	TGTGCCAGCAGTGTCCAGGGGGCTGACTATGGCTACACCTTC
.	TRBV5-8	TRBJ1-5	CASSSRQRGSNQPQHF	TGTGCCAGCAGCTCCAGACAGCGGGGGAGCAATCAGCCCCAGCATTTT
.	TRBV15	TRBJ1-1	CATSFTRGNTEAFF	TGTGCCACCAGCTTTACCAGGGGGAACACTGAAGCTTTCTTT
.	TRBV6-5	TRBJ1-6	CASSRASSYNSPLHF	TGTGCCAGCTCTAGGGCGAGCTCCTATAATTCACCCCTCCACTTT
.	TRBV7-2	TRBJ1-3	CASSFDLGNTIYF	TGTGCCAGCAGCTTCGATCTGGGAAACACCATATATTTT
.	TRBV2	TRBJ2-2	CASSVQGYTGELFF	TGTGCCAGCAGTGTACAGGGCTACACCGGGGAGCTGTTTTTT
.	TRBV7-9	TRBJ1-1	CASSRPLEGGTEAFF	TGTGCCAGCAGCCGACCCTTGGAGGGAGGGACTGAAGCTTTCTTT
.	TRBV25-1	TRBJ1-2	CASTSRGGYGYTF	TGTGCCAGCACCTCCCGGGGTGGTTATGGCTACACCTTC
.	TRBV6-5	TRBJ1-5	CASGGSSNQPQHF	TGTGCCAGCGGGGGAAGTAGCAATCAGCCCCAGCATTTT
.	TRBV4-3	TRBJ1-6	CASSQGSNSPLHF	TGCGCCAGCAGCCAGGGTAGTAATTCACCCCTCCACTTT